This T cell receptor beta chain stems from a study of radiation and T cells in renal cell carcinoma. Study-wide findings and caveats: Without pretreatment biopsies, baseline tumor clonotype presence was undetermined.

Germline loops: CDR1 LNHDA, CDR2 SQIVND (reference sequence). Trimming took off 5 bases at V and 1 base at J, with 8 bases between the two ends. The CDR3 runs 14 residues. As for this clone: Its cognate antigen is unknown.

Here immunoSEQ multiplex PCR was the method, and the copy in TCRdb shows in-frame clones only, minus some. The sample lists 120,000 or so clones; 81% were seen once. As for time point: blood 2 weeks post-SBRT. Treatment denoted: 15 Gy SBRT to primary tumor, nephrectomy 4 weeks later. J is TRBJ1-4 and V is TRBV19; D gene uncertain. Here the sequenced sample was blood, taken from a patient whose treatment included radiotherapy and nephrectomy. The sequence was collected from a man aged 50-59 years with renal cell carcinoma. This CDR3 is CASSPQLTNEKLFF. DNA of the CDR3: TGTGCCAGTAGTCCACAACTAACTAATGAAAAACTGTTTTTT. The whole variable domain, filled in from reference TRBV19 and TRBJ1-4, reads DGGITQSPKYLFRKEGQNVTLSCEQNLNHDAMYWYRQDPGQGLRLIYYSQIVNDFQKGDIAEGYSVSREKKESFPLTVTSAQKNPTAFYLCASSPQLTNEKLFFGSGTQLSVL.